This TCR beta chain was identified during a study of shared clonotypes between healthy human individuals. Profiled with immunoSEQ multiplex PCR; TCRdb holds only in-frame clones, not every one. The sample carries around 940,000 clones, about three quarters recorded once. The V end lost 3 bases, the J end lost 4 bases, and 12 bases lay between the germline ends. The CDR3 is 14 residues long. CDR1 GTSNPN and CDR2 SVGIG come from the germline V gene (reference sequence). Sample: memory CD4+ T cells sorted from blood. As for subset: CD45RA-negative fraction. The receptor comes from a man aged 18 to 29 in good health. The rearrangement joins TRBV30 to TRBJ2-2; D unresolved. Written as DNA, the CDR3 is TGTGCCTGGAGGGCTACAGCTGCCACCGGGGAGCTGTTTTTT. Translating it yields CAWRATAATGELFF. Combining the CDR3 with reference TRBV30 and TRBJ2-2 gives the whole variable domain SQTIHQWPATLVQPVGSPLSLECTVEGTSNPNLYWYRQAAGRGLQLLFYSVGIGQISSEVPQNLSASRPQDRQFILSSKKLLLSDSGFYLCAWRATAATGELFFGEGSRLTVL.